The rows below give T cell receptor beta chains drawn from one sample of a study of T-cell reconstitution after alpha-beta-depleted transplantation in children. From the PCR reads, TCRdb called clonotypes with MiXCR, one entry per CDR3 protein. This sample yields hundreds of thousands of distinct CDR3 sequences, of which 13% are seen a single time; approximately 2.1% belongs to the top ten. The sample in question was PBMCs, mostly from graft donor cells, obtained 360 days after TCRalphabeta/CD19-depleted stem cell transplant. The receptor set was obtained from a male patient under 18 who had a stem cell transplant for acute myeloid leukemia, so the T cells may come from the graft donor. CDR3s include the opening cysteine and the closing phenylalanine or tryptophan. A D gene is named only where the DNA matches it firmly. Size is stated for part of the rows, as once, few or many counts, or as a class when the clone is expanded.

abundance	v_gene	j_gene	d_gene	CDR3nt	CDR3aa
.	TRBV5-1	TRBJ2-1	TRBD2	TGCGCCAGCAGCTGGAGCGGACAAGCGGGGGAGCAGTTCTTC	CASSWSGQAGEQFF
.	TRBV4-2	TRBJ2-3	.	TGTGCCAGCAGCCAAGATAGGACACCCTATAGCACAGATACGCAGTATTTT	CASSQDRTPYSTDTQYF
few	TRBV12-3/TRBV12-4	TRBJ2-5	TRBD2	TGTGCCAGCAGTTTACTACTAGCGGACCTCCTCTGGGAGACCCAGTACTTC	CASSLLLADLLWETQYF
few	TRBV9	TRBJ2-4	.	TGTGCCAGCAGCGGAGGGACTGAAAACATTCAGTACTTC	CASSGGTENIQYF
few	TRBV4-3	TRBJ2-3	.	TGCGCCAGCAGCCAAGAGCGGAGCGACGGGGGTTGGGGCACAGATACGCAGTATTTT	CASSQERSDGGWGTDTQYF
few	TRBV4-2	TRBJ2-1	TRBD2	TGTGCCAGCAGCCTCACTAGCGACAATGAGCAGTTCTTC	CASSLTSDNEQFF
medium-sized	TRBV28	TRBJ2-6	.	TGTGCCAGCAACCGGATAGCTGGGGCCAACGTCCTGACTTTC	CASNRIAGANVLTF
few	TRBV7-2	TRBJ2-7	TRBD2	TGTGCCAGCAGCCCTCGTTTGACTAGCGGGAAGTACGAGCAGTACTTC	CASSPRLTSGKYEQYF
many	TRBV7-3	TRBJ1-5	TRBD1	TGTGCCAGCAGCTCCTCAGGGGGCTCCTATCAGCCCCAGCATTTT	CASSSSGGSYQPQHF
few	TRBV2	TRBJ2-1	TRBD2	TGTGCCGCGGGGGGGATACTCAATGAGCAGTTCTTC	CAAGGILNEQFF
.	TRBV28	TRBJ2-7	TRBD2	TGTGCCAGCAGTTTAAGGAGACTAGCGGGAGTTCGGGGCCACGAGCAGTACTTC	CASSLRRLAGVRGHEQYF
many	TRBV9	TRBJ1-5	.	TGTGCCAGCAGCGGCCCTGGCGGGCCCCAGCATTTT	CASSGPGGPQHF
.	TRBV4-2	TRBJ2-7	.	TGTGCCAGCAGCCAAGATCTAGCTAGCGACTACGAGCAGTACTTC	CASSQDLASDYEQYF
.	TRBV7-3	TRBJ2-7	.	TGTGCCAGCAGCTTAACTAGCTCAGGAGGCTACGAGCAGTACTTC	CASSLTSSGGYEQYF
once	TRBV9	TRBJ2-1	.	TGTGCCAGCAGCGTAACCCCGTCCGGAGGGCTAGCGTCCCACAATGACCAGTTCTTC	CASSVTPSGGLASHNDQFF
few	TRBV5-1	TRBJ2-2	TRBD2	TGCGCCAGCAGCCCCGTCATAACTAGCGCCACCGGGGAGCTGTTTTTT	CASSPVITSATGELFF
.	TRBV6-5	TRBJ2-1	TRBD1	TGTGCCAGCAGTTACTCCAGGGGGCTAGGGGAGCAGTTCTTC	CASSYSRGLGEQFF
.	TRBV6-2/TRBV6-3	TRBJ2-1	TRBD2	TGTGCCAGCAGTTACTCCCGGACTAGCGGGAGTAATGAGCAGTTCTTC	CASSYSRTSGSNEQFF
many	TRBV20-1	TRBJ2-1	.	TGCAGTGCTAGAGCCGGAGGGCGGCTAGCGACCTACAATGAGCAGTTCTTC	CSARAGGRLATYNEQFF
.	TRBV7-9	TRBJ2-1	.	TGTGCCAGCAGCTTAGGGGACTTCACAAATGAGCAGTTCTTC	CASSLGDFTNEQFF
many	TRBV6-5	TRBJ1-6	.	TGTGCCAGCAGTTATTATAGCAGAGCTTATAATTCACCCCTCCACTTT	CASSYYSRAYNSPLHF
many	TRBV12-3/TRBV12-4	TRBJ2-7	.	TGTGCCAGCAGTTTGGGACCGGTTTATGAGCAGTACTTC	CASSLGPVYEQYF